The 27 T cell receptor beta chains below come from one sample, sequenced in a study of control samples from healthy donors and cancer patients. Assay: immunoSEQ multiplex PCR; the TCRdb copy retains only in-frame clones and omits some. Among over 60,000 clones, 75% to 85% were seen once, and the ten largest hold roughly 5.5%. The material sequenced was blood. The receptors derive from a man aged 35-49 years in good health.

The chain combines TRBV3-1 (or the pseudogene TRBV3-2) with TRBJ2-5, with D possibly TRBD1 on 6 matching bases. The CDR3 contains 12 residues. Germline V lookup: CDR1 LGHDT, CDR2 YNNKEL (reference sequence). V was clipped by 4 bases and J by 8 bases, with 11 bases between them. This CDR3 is CASSPTGTTQYF. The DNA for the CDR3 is TGTGCCAGCAGCCCTACAGGGACCACCCAGTACTTC.

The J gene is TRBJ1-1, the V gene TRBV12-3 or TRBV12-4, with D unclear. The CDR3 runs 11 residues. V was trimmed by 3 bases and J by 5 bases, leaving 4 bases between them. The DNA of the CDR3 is TGTGCCAGCAGTTTTGGGACTGAAGCTTTCTTT. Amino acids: CASSFGTEAFF.

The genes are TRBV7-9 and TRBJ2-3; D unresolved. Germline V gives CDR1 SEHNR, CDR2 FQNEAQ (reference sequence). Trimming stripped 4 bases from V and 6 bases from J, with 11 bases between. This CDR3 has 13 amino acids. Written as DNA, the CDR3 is TGTGCCAGCAGCTCCTTTTCTCGGGATACGCAGTATTTT. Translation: CASSSFSRDTQYF.

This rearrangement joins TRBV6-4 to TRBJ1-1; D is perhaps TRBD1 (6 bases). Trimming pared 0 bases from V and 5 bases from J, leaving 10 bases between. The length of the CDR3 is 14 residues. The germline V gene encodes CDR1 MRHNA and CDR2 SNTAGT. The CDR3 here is CASSDSIRGTEAFF. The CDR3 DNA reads TGTGCCAGCAGTGACTCGATTAGGGGGACTGAAGCTTTCTTT.

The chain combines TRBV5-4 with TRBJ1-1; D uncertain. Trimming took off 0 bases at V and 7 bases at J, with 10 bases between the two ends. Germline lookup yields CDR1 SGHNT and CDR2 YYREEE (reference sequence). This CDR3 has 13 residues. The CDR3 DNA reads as TGTGCCAGCAGCTTGGACAGCGTAATTGAAGCTTTCTTT. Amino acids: CASSLDSVIEAFF.

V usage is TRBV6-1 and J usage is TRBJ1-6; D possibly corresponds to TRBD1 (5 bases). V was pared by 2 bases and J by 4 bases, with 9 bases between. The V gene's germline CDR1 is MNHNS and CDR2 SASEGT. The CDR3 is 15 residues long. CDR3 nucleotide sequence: TGTGCCAGCAGTGAAAGGGGACCATATAATTCACCCCTCCACTTT. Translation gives CASSERGPYNSPLHF.

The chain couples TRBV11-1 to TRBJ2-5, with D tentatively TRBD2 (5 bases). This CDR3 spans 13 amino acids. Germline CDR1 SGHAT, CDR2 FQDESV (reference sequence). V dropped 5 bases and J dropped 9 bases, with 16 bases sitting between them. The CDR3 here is CASSQGLPRAQYF. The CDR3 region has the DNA TGTGCCAGCAGCCAAGGACTCCCCCGGGCCCAGTACTTC.

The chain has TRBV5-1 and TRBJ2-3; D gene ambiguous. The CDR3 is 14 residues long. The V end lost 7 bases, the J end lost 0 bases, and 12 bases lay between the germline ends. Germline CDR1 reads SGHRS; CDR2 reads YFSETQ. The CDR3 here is CASFVETSTDTQYF. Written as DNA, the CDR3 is TGCGCCAGCTTTGTGGAGACTAGCACAGATACGCAGTATTTT.

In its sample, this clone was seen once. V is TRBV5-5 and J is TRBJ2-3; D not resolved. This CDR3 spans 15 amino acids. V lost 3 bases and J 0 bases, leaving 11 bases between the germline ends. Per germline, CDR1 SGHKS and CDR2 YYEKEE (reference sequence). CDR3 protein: CASSSLTTSTDTQYF. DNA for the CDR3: TGTGCCAGCAGCTCCCTTACCACTAGCACAGATACGCAGTATTTT.

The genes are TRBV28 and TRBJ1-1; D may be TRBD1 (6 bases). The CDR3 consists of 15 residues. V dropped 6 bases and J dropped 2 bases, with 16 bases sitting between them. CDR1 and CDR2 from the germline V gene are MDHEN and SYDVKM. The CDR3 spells CASRRGGEGNTEAFF. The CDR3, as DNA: TGTGCCAGCAGGAGAGGGGGAGAAGGTAACACTGAAGCTTTCTTT. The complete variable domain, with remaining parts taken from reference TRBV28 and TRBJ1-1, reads DVKVTQSSRYLVKRTGEKVFLECVQDMDHENMFWYRQDPGLGLRLIYFSYDVKMKEKGDIPEGYSVSREKKERFSLILESASTNQTSMYLCASRRGGEGNTEAFFGQGTRLTVV.

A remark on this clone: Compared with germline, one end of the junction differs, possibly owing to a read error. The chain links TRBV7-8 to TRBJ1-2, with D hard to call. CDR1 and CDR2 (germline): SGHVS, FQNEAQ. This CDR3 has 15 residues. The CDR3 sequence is CASSLLRVPDYGHTF. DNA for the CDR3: TGTGCCAGCAGCTTACTCCGGGTCCCGGATTATGGCCACACCTTC. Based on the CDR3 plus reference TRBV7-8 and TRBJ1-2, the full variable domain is GAGVSQSPRYKVAKRGQDVALRCDPISGHVSLFWYQQALGQGPEFLTYFQNEAQLDKSGLPSDRFFAERPEGSVSTLKIQRTQQEDSAVYLCASSLLRVPDYGHTFGSGTRLTVV.

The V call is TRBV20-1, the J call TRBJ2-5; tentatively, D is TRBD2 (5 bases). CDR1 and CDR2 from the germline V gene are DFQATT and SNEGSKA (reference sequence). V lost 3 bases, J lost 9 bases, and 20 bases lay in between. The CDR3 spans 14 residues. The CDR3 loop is CSASDRTRSEPQYF. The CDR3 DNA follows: TGCAGTGCTAGTGACCGGACTCGGTCCGAGCCCCAGTACTTC.

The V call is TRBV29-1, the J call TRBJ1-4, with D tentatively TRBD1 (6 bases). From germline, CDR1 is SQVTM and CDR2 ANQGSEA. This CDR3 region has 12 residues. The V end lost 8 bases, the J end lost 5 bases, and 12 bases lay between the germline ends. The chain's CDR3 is CSIRGTNEKLFF. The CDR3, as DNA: TGCAGCATTAGGGGGACAAATGAAAAACTGTTTTTT.

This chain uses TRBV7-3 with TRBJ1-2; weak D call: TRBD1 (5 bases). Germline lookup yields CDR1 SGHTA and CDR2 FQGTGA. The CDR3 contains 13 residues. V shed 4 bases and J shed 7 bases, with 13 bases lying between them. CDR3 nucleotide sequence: TGTGCCAGCAGCTCGGAGGGGACTCTTGGCTACACCTTC. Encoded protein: CASSSEGTLGYTF.

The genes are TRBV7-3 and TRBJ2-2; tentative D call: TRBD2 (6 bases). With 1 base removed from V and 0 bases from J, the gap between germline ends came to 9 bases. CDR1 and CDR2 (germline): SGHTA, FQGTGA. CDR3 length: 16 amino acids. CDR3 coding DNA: TGTGCCAGCAGCTTAAGGACTAACTCGAACACCGGGGAGCTGTTTTTT. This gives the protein CASSLRTNSNTGELFF. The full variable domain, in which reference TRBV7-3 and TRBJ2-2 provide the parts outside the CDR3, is GAGVSQTPSNKVTEKGKYVELRCDPISGHTALYWYRQSLGQGPEFLIYFQGTGAADDSGLPNDRFFAVRPEGSVSTLKIQRTERGDSAVYLCASSLRTNSNTGELFFGEGSRLTVL.

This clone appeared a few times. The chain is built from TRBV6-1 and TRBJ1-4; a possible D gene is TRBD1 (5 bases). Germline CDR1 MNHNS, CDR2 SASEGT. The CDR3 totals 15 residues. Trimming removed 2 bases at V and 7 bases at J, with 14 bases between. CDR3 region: CASSERGGVGEKLFF. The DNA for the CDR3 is TGTGCCAGCAGTGAACGCGGGGGGGTCGGTGAAAAACTGTTTTTT.

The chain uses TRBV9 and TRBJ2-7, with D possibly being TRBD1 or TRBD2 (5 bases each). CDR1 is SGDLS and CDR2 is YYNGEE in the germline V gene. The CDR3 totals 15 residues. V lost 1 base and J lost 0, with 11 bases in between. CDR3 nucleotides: TGTGCCAGCAGCGTATCGTCAGGGAGCTCCTACGAGCAGTACTTC. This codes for CASSVSSGSSYEQYF.

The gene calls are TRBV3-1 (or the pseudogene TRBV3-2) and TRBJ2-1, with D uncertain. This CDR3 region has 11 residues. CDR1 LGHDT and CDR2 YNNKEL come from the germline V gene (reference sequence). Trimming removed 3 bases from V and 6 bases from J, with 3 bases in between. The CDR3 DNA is TGTGCCAGCAGCCACCGCAATGAGCAGTTCTTC. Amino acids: CASSHRNEQFF.

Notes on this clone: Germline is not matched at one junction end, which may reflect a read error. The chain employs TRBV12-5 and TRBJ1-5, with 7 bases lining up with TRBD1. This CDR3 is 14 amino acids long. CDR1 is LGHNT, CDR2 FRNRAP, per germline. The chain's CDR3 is CASDRGSSNQPRHF. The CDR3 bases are TGTGCTAGTGACAGGGGTTCTAGCAATCAGCCCCGGCATTTT. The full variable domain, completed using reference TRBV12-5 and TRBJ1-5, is DARVTQTPRHKVTEMGQEVTMRCQPILGHNTVFWYRQTMMQGLELLAYFRNRAPLDDSGMPKDRFSAEMPDATLATLKIQPSEPRDSAVYFCASDRGSSNQPRHFGDGTRLSIL.

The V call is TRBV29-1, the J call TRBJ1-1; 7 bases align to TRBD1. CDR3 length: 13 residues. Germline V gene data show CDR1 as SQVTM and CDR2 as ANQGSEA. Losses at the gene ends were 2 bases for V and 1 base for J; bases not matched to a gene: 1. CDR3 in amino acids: CSVERDRNTEAFF. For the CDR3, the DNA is TGCAGCGTTGAAAGGGACAGGAACACTGAAGCTTTCTTT.

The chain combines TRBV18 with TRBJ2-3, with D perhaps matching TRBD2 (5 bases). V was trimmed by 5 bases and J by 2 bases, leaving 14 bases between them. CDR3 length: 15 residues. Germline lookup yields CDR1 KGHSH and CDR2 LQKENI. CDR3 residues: CASSERFGNTDTQYF. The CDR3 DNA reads TGTGCCAGCTCAGAGCGGTTTGGGAACACAGATACGCAGTATTTT.

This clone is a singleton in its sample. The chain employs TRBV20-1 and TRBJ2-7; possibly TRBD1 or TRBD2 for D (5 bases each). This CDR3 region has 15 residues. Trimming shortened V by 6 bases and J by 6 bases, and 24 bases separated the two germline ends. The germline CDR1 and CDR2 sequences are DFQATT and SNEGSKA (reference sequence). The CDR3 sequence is CSASQFRVGGVEQYF. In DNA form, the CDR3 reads TGCAGTGCCAGTCAATTTAGGGTTGGGGGAGTCGAGCAGTACTTC.

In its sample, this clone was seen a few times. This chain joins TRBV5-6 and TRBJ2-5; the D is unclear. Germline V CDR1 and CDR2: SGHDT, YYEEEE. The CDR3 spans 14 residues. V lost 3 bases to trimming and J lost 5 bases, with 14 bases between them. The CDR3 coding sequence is TGTGCCAGCAGCTCCTTAACGAAGGTGGAGACCCAGTACTTC. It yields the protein CASSSLTKVETQYF.

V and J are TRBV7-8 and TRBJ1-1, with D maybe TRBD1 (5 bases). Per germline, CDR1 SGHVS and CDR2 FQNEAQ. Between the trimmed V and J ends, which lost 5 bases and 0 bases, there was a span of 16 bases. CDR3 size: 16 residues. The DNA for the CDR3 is TGTGCCAGCAGCCCAACTCGGGGCCGAATGAACACTGAAGCTTTCTTT. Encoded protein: CASSPTRGRMNTEAFF.

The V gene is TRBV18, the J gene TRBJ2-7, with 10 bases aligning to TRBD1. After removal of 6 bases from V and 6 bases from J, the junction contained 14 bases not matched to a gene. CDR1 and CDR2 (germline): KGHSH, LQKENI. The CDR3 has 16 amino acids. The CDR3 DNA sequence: TGTGCCAGCTCCCCAACTCAGTCCGACAGGGGGCGCGAGCAGTACTTC. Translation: CASSPTQSDRGREQYF.

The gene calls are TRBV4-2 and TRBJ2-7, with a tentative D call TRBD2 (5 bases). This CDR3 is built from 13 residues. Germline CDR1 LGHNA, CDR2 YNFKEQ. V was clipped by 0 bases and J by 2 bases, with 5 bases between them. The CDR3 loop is CASSQDGAYEQYF. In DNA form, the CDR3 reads TGTGCCAGCAGCCAAGACGGGGCCTACGAGCAGTACTTC.

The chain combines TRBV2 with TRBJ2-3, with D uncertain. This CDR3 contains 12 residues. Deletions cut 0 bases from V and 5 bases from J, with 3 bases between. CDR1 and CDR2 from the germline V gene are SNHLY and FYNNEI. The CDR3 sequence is CASSEARDTQYF. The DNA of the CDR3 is TGTGCCAGCAGTGAAGCGCGAGATACGCAGTATTTT.